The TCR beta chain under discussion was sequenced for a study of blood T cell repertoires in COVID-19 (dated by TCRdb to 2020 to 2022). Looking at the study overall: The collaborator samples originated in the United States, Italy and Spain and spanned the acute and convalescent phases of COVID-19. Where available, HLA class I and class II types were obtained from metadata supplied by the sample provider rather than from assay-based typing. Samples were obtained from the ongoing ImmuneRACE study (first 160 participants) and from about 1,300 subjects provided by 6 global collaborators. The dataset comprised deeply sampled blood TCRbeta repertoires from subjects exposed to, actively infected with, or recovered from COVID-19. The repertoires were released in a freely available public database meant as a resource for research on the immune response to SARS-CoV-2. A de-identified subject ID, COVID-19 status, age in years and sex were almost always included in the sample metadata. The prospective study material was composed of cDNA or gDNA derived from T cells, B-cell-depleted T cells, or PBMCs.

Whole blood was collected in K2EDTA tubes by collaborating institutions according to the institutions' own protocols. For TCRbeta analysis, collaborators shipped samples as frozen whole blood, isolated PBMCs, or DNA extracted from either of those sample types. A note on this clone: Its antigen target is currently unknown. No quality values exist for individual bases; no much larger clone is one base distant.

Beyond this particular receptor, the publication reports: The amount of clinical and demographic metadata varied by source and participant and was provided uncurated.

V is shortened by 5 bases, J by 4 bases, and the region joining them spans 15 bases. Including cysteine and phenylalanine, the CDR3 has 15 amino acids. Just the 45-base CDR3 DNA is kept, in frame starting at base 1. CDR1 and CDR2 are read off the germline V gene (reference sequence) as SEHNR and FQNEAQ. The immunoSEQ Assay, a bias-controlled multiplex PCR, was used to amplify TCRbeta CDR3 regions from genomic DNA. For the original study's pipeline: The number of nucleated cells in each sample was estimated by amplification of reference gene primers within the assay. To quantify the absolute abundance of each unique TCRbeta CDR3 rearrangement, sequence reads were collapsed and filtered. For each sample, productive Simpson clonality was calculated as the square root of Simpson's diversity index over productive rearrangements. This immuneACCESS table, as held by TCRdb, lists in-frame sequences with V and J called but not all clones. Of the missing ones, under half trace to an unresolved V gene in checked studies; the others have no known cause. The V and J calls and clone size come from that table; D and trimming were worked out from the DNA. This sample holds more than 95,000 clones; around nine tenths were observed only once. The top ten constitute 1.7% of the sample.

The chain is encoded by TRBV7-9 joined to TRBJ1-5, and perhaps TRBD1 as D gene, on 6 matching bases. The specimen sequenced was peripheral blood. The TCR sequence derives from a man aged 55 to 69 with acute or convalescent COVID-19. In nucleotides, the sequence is TGTGCCAGCAGCCTAGGGGACACACCTAATCAGCCCCAGCATTTT. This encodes CASSLGDTPNQPQHF.